This T cell receptor (beta chain) emerged from a study of control samples from healthy donors and cancer patients. Germline CDR1 reads SQVTM; CDR2 reads ANQGSEA. The CDR3 consists of 12 residues. The V end was cut by 4 bases, the J end by 5 bases, with 11 bases between. The method was immunoSEQ multiplex PCR; TCRdb's version includes in-frame clones alone and lacks a portion of them. The sample yields 25,000 to 30,000 clones, about 83% seen once. Input material: PBMCs. The TCR comes from a middle-aged woman with lung cancer. The chain recombines TRBV29-1 with TRBJ1-1; D remains ambiguous. CDR3 coding DNA: TGCAGCGTTGTCTCGAGTTGGACTGAAGCTTTCTTT. It encodes CSVVSSWTEAFF.